One sample yielded the 25 T cell receptor beta chains listed below, sequenced in a study of early T cells in non-severe SARS-CoV-2 infection. TCRdb processed the 5' RACE reads anew with MiXCR; each CDR3 protein has one entry. Found here are 95,000 to 110,000 distinct CDR3 sequences, 11% of them singletons; the top ten hold roughly 8%. The sample comprised whole blood. Receptors originate from an adult who was a healthcare worker with PCR-confirmed SARS-CoV-2 infection or an uninfected control (not recorded which).

V and J are TRBV4-3 and TRBJ2-6; D is possibly TRBD1 (5 bases). The CDR3 contains 16 residues. The germline V gene has CDR1 LGHNA and CDR2 YSLEER. Deletions cut 0 bases from V and 2 bases from J, with 8 bases between. The CDR3: CASSQDRAAGANVLTF. In DNA, the CDR3 is TGCGCCAGCAGCCAAGACAGGGCAGCTGGGGCCAACGTCCTGACTTTC.

This clonotype was seen ten or more times. V and J are TRBV4-3 and TRBJ2-2; a weak D match, TRBD2 (5 bases). Germline CDR1 reads LGHNA; CDR2 reads YSLEER. V gave up 0 bases and J gave up 5 bases, with 10 bases separating them. The CDR3 consists of 15 residues. The CDR3 DNA reads as TGCGCCAGCAGCCAAGAATTAGGGAGTACCGGGGAGCTGTTTTTT. Protein: CASSQELGSTGELFF.

As for this clonotype: Just one base apart from a much larger clone, this may be a read error. This likely comes from a read error, as the CDR3 has no conserved phenylalanine or tryptophan at its end. CDR3 sequence reads: CASSRGPVGEQYY. The CDR3 nucleotides read TGTGCCAGCAGCCGCGGACCGGTAGGGGAGCAGTACTAC. V is TRBV7-2 and J is TRBJ2-7; no clear D gene. Germline loops: CDR1 SGHTA, CDR2 FQGNSA. V shed 5 bases and J shed 7 bases, with 15 bases lying between them. This CDR3 region has 13 residues.

The V gene is TRBV20-1, the J gene TRBJ2-3; tentative D call: TRBD2 (6 bases). This CDR3 spans 13 amino acids. Germline-derived CDR1 and CDR2 are DFQATT and SNEGSKA (reference sequence). The CDR3 reads CRALALEADTQYF. Written as DNA, the CDR3 is TGCAGGGCACTAGCTCTTGAAGCAGATACGCAGTATTTT.

This clonotype occurred many times. V is TRBV5-6 and J is TRBJ2-3; maybe TRBD2 (6 bases). From germline, CDR1 is SGHDT and CDR2 YYEEEE. This CDR3 spans 16 amino acids. Deletions cut 6 bases from V and 2 bases from J, with 19 bases between. Written as DNA, the CDR3 is TGTGCCAGCACCTTCTCTGGAGGGCAAATCACAGATACGCAGTATTTT. Residues: CASTFSGGQITDTQYF.

This clonotype was counted a single time. V gene TRBV29-1 combines with J gene TRBJ2-2; unclear D gene. Germline CDR1 reads SQVTM; CDR2 reads ANQGSEA. Between the trimmed V and J ends, which lost 4 bases and 1 base, there was a span of 7 bases. The CDR3 contains 13 residues. The CDR3 protein is CSVVAGNTGELFF. CDR3 in DNA: TGCAGCGTTGTGGCAGGGAACACCGGGGAGCTGTTTTTT.

This clonotype occurred a few times. CDR3 DNA sequence: TGTGCCAGCAGTTACTCCCGACGGCAGACTAGCGGGAATTCGGGTGAGCAGTTCTTC. Protein: CASSYSRRQTSGNSGEQFF. The rearrangement links TRBV6-2 or TRBV6-3 to TRBJ2-1; 11 bases fit TRBD2. The CDR3 length is 19 residues. Losses at the gene ends were 0 bases for V and 9 bases for J; bases not matched to a gene: 16. CDR1 and CDR2 (germline): MNHEY, SVGEGT.

The rearrangement joins TRBV12-3 or TRBV12-4 to TRBJ1-3; TRBD1 is a possible D gene (6 bases). The CDR3 sequence is 16 residues long. Trimming left V 5 bases short and J 0 bases short, with 14 bases between. The CDR3 loop is CASSPGGDLSGNTIYF. CDR3 bases: TGTGCCAGCAGTCCGGGGGGCGATCTCTCTGGAAACACCATATATTTT.

This clonotype is categorized as medium-sized. The chain joins TRBV11-2 to TRBJ2-1, with 7 positions matching TRBD1. This CDR3 has 15 residues. The V and J ends lost 0 bases and 8 bases, in that order; junction bases with no gene match: 7. CDR1 is SGHAT, CDR2 FQNNGV, per germline. The CDR3: CASSLDGVGGYEQFF. The CDR3 bases are TGTGCCAGCAGCTTAGATGGGGTAGGGGGCTATGAGCAGTTCTTC.

The chain has TRBV4-3 and TRBJ1-6; possible D gene TRBD1, 6 bases. This CDR3 region has 16 residues. The ends were cut back, 4 bases at V and 0 bases at J, with 10 bases in the middle. From germline, CDR1 is LGHNA and CDR2 YSLEER. CDR3 sequence: CASSLDRFSYNSPLHF. The CDR3 DNA follows: TGCGCCAGCAGCCTGGACAGATTCTCCTATAATTCACCCCTCCACTTT.

A few counts support this clonotype. This chain uses TRBV21-1 with TRBJ1-5; TRBD1, the D gene given by the table, was not confirmed from the DNA. TRBV21-1 corresponds to a pseudogene. This CDR3 is 17 amino acids long. CDR3 in amino acids: CASTKRDRVNGIQPQHF. CDR3 DNA: TGTGCCAGCACCAAAAGGGACAGGGTGAATGGAATTCAGCCCCAGCATTTT.

At least ten counts were recorded for this clonotype. The rearrangement uses TRBV3-1 and TRBJ2-7, with 8 bases aligning to TRBD2. This CDR3 is built from 14 residues. V lost 2 bases, J lost 3 bases, and 3 bases stayed unmatched. Germline values: CDR1 LGHDT, CDR2 YNNKEL (reference sequence). CDR3 sequence: CASSQPGGGYEQYF. CDR3 nucleotides: TGTGCCAGCAGCCAACCGGGGGGGGGCTACGAGCAGTACTTC.

Ten or more counts support this clonotype. The chain combines TRBV27 with TRBJ2-1; TRBD1 agrees at 9 bases. V shed 3 bases and J 6 bases; nucleotides not matched to a gene: 0. The CDR3 spans 13 residues. Germline V gene sequence: CDR1 MNHEY, CDR2 SMNVEV (reference sequence). In DNA form, the CDR3 reads TGTGCCAGCAGTTTGACAGGGGGCAATGAGCAGTTCTTC. It is translated as CASSLTGGNEQFF.

This clonotype was seen many times. The chain employs TRBV20-1 and TRBJ2-1; TRBD2 is a possible D gene (6 bases). CDR1 DFQATT and CDR2 SNEGSKA come from the germline V gene (reference sequence). This CDR3 has 15 residues. V shed 7 bases and J shed 5 bases, with 21 bases lying between them. As DNA, the CDR3 is TGCAGTGGTATAAACGGACTACGCACTGACAATGAGCAGTTCTTC. Its protein product is CSGINGLRTDNEQFF.

This clonotype showed up many times. The chain joins TRBV3-1 to TRBJ2-3, with 7 bases lining up with TRBD2. J lost 5 bases, V lost 0 bases, and 5 bases had no gene match. CDR1 and CDR2 from the germline V gene are LGHDT and YNNKEL (reference sequence). CDR3 length equals 15 residues. The DNA for the CDR3 is TGTGCCAGCAGCCAAGAGGAACTAGCGAGAGATACGCAGTATTTT. Translated, it gives CASSQEELARDTQYF.

The J gene is TRBJ2-7, the V gene TRBV29-1; possible D gene TRBD1, 7 bases. V shed 6 bases and J shed 6 bases, with 15 bases lying between them. This CDR3 is built from 12 residues. The germline gives CDR1 SQVTM, CDR2 ANQGSEA. The CDR3 reads CSVEGTDLEQYF. Here the CDR3 DNA reads TGCAGCGTGGAGGGGACAGATCTCGAGCAGTACTTC.

This clonotype was observed many times. The chain is built from TRBV29-1 and TRBJ2-1; 8 nucleotides line up with TRBD2. This CDR3 region has 12 residues. The germline V gene encodes CDR1 SQVTM and CDR2 ANQGSEA. The trim removed 6 bases at V and 8 bases at J, leaving 6 bases unmatched. CDR3 sequence reads: CSVGTRIDEQFF. The CDR3 bases are TGCAGCGTCGGGACTAGGATCGATGAGCAGTTCTTC.

This clonotype was picked up many times. The V gene is TRBV29-1, the J gene TRBJ2-1; D gene ambiguous. Germline V lookup: CDR1 SQVTM, CDR2 ANQGSEA. This CDR3 region has 11 residues. V was pared by 4 bases and J by 6 bases, with 7 bases between. CDR3 sequence: CSVVSRNEQFF. DNA of the CDR3: TGCAGCGTTGTTTCACGCAATGAGCAGTTCTTC.

This clonotype has a count of ten or more. The chain links TRBV9 to TRBJ1-1, with unresolved D. This CDR3 has 14 amino acids. The germline CDR1 and CDR2 sequences are SGDLS and YYNGEE. V lost 0 bases and J 1 base, leaving 7 bases between the germline ends. CDR3 in amino acids: CASSVVTANTEAFF. The DNA of the CDR3 is TGTGCCAGCAGCGTAGTAACGGCGAACACTGAAGCTTTCTTT.

This chain uses TRBV6-5 with TRBJ2-3, with a tentative D call TRBD1 (6 bases). The CDR3 spans 13 residues. From germline, CDR1 is MNHEY and CDR2 SVGAGI. Between the trimmed V and J ends, which lost 2 bases and 6 bases, there was a span of 9 bases. CDR3 sequence reads: CASSYNRVDTQYF. The CDR3 coding sequence is TGTGCCAGCAGTTACAACAGGGTTGATACGCAGTATTTT.

This rearrangement joins TRBV6-4 to TRBJ1-1; D remains unclear. V was shortened by 0 bases and J by 7 bases, with 9 bases between the two germline ends. The CDR3 loop spans 13 amino acids. Germline V gives CDR1 MRHNA, CDR2 SNTAGT. This chain's CDR3 is CASSDSPGFEAFF. For the CDR3, the DNA is TGTGCCAGCAGTGACTCGCCAGGTTTTGAAGCTTTCTTT.

In its sample, this clonotype was seen many times. The chain recombines TRBV11-2 with TRBJ2-1; maybe TRBD2 (5 bases). Per germline, CDR1 SGHAT and CDR2 FQNNGV. V shed 1 base and J shed 0 bases, with 19 bases lying between them. This CDR3 has 19 amino acids. The CDR3 loop reads CASSLGGLPEESSYNEQFF. DNA for the CDR3: TGTGCCAGCAGCTTAGGGGGTCTCCCGGAGGAGTCCTCCTACAATGAGCAGTTCTTC.

The sample holds a few counts of this clonotype. The rearrangement uses TRBV20-1 and TRBJ2-2; possible D gene TRBD2, 6 bases. Deletions cut 3 bases from V and 8 bases from J, with 13 bases between. The CDR3 length is 13 residues. Germline CDR1 and CDR2: DFQATT and SNEGSKA (reference sequence). CDR3 sequence reads: CSASSRGGGELFF. The CDR3 nucleotides are TGCAGTGCTAGTTCGCGGGGAGGAGGGGAGCTGTTTTTT.

This clonotype was picked up many times. The V call is TRBV29-1, the J call TRBJ2-5; 10 positions match TRBD1. Trimming cost V 6 bases and J 7 bases; bases outside gene matches: 5. The V gene's germline CDR1 is SQVTM and CDR2 ANQGSEA. The CDR3 covers 12 residues. CDR3 in amino acids: CSVAGTGVTQYF. CDR3 nucleotides: TGCAGCGTGGCCGGGACAGGGGTGACCCAGTACTTC.

This chain joins TRBV28 and TRBJ2-7; a weak D match, TRBD2 (5 bases). Trimming pared 7 bases from V and 3 bases from J, leaving 19 bases between. This CDR3 has 15 amino acids. Per the germline V gene, CDR1 is MDHEN and CDR2 is SYDVKM. CDR3 nucleotide sequence: TGTGCCAGCAACCGTCTACGCGGGTCCTACTACGAGCAGTACTTC. It is translated as CASNRLRGSYYEQYF.